This T cell receptor (beta chain) is drawn from a study of T cell repertoires in cytomegalovirus infection. For the study at large: Recently identified HLA-C-restricted and well-studied HLA-B-restricted CMV epitopes were used. Public TCR beta signatures were indicative of both CMV infection and a matching HLA type.

TCRdb reprocessed the reads via MiXCR and lists one record per CDR3 protein. Here the sample spans approximately 990,000 distinct CDR3 sequences, around 29% being singletons. Germline V gene data show CDR1 as MNHEY and CDR2 as SMNVEV (reference sequence). Losses at the gene ends were 6 bases for V and 9 bases for J; bases not matched to a gene: 14. The CDR3 totals 15 residues. Of note for this clonotype: As yet, its antigen is unknown.

Overall study findings and caveats: Dominating the ex vivo response were TCR beta clonotypes that were CMV-specific and HLA-C-restricted. Cumulative public TCR beta family frequency identified carriers of CMV plus the relevant HLA.

The rearrangement joins TRBV27 to TRBJ2-1, with TRBD2 identical over 7 bases. This material consisted of cultured CD8+ T cells from PBMCs, taken from culture after CMV antigen stimulation. The TCR comes from a human donor in good health (CMV status not recorded). Some clones in this sample may be carry-over from other donors' samples. CDR3 nucleotides: TGTGCCAGCAGCACAACGACTAGCCGTGTCATTGAGCAGTTCTTC. Residues: CASSTTTSRVIEQFF.